This TCR beta chain comes out of a study of blood T cell repertoires in COVID-19. Looking at the study overall: T cells, B-cell-depleted T cells, or PBMCs provided the cDNA or gDNA that served as material.

Those who participated ranged in age from roughly 18 to 90 years and resided in 20 to 30 US areas. The protocol was immunoSEQ multiplex PCR, while the TCRdb copy is restricted to in-frame clones and leaves out a portion. The repertoire has approximately 81,000 clones, around 89% of them found once; the top ten carry roughly 1.2%. Sequencing input: PBMCs or T cells enriched from blood (not recorded which). This TCR came from a woman between 50 and 59 years old with acute COVID-19.

The CDR3, as DNA: TGTGCCAGCAGCAGAATCCCGAGCGGCTCCTACGAGCAGTACTTC. Residues: CASSRIPSGSYEQYF. The rearrangement joins TRBV11-1 to TRBJ2-7; D is perhaps TRBD2 (5 bases). V lost 5 bases to trimming and J lost 0 bases, with 14 bases between them. Germline V gene lookup returns CDR1 SGHAT and CDR2 FQDESV (reference sequence). This CDR3 is built from 15 residues.